The rows below give T cell receptor beta chains drawn from one sample of a study of blood T cells in healthy people across ages. Using its own MiXCR run on the 5' RACE reads, TCRdb lists one record per CDR3 protein. Among about 1.5 million distinct CDR3 sequences listed, 35% to 45% were seen once. Sequenced: blood. Every receptor here comes from a woman in her late teens or twenties in good health. Both conserved end residues are part of each CDR3. The D gene is left open where the match is weak. Not every row has a clone size; where given, it reads once, few, many or a size class.

>TRBD2|TRBV4-3|TRBJ2-1|.
CASSQNSGRGSYNEQFF
TGCGCCAGCAGCCAAAATAGCGGGAGAGGTTCCTACAATGAGCAGTTCTTC
>.|TRBV12-3/TRBV12-4|TRBJ2-7|few
CASSTQETSYEQYF
TGTGCCAGCAGTACACAGGAGACATCCTACGAGCAGTACTTC
>.|TRBV7-3|TRBJ2-3|few
CASSLQPSTDTQYF
TGTGCCAGCAGCTTACAACCCAGCACAGATACGCAGTATTTT
>TRBD1|TRBV20-1|TRBJ1-5|.
CSAGTGPNQPQHF
TGCAGTGCCGGGACAGGGCCAAATCAGCCCCAGCATTTT
>.|TRBV7-9|TRBJ1-4|few
CASSLTGRTPGKLFF
TGTGCCAGCAGCTTAACCGGAAGAACGCCCGGAAAACTGTTTTTT
>.|TRBV3-1|TRBJ2-1|.
CASSQRGQPNNEQFF
TGTGCCAGCAGCCAGCGGGGACAGCCCAACAATGAGCAGTTCTTC
>.|TRBV7-9|TRBJ2-5|many
CASSFSVQETQYF
TGTGCCAGCAGCTTCAGCGTCCAAGAGACCCAGTACTTC
>TRBD1|TRBV27|TRBJ1-1|few
CASSSGQENTEAFF
TGTGCCAGCAGTTCAGGACAGGAAAACACTGAAGCTTTCTTT
>TRBD2|TRBV20-1|TRBJ2-1|.
CSAKTGTSGVNEQFF
TGCAGTGCAAAGACCGGGACTAGCGGGGTCAATGAGCAGTTCTTC
>.|TRBV6-5|TRBJ1-2|once
CASHTAGVAYTF
TGTGCCAGCCATACCGCCGGGGTAGCGTACACCTTC
>.|TRBV2|TRBJ2-3|few
CASSLQGNKDTQYF
TGTGCCAGCAGTCTCCAGGGGAACAAAGATACGCAGTATTTT
>TRBD2|TRBV4-3|TRBJ2-6|few
CASSQDPAGGFGANVLTF
TGCGCCAGCAGCCAAGATCCGGCGGGAGGATTTGGGGCCAACGTCCTGACTTTC
>.|TRBV4-3|TRBJ2-7|.
CASSQWRGGDYEQYF
TGCGCCAGCAGCCAATGGAGGGGTGGAGACTACGAGCAGTACTTC
>.|TRBV19|TRBJ2-1|.
CASNPGSSYNEQFF
TGTGCCAGTAACCCCGGGAGCTCCTACAATGAGCAGTTCTTC
>TRBD2|TRBV5-1|TRBJ2-3|.
CASSLVSGASTDTQYF
TGCGCCAGCAGCTTGGTTAGCGGGGCTAGCACAGATACGCAGTATTTT
>.|TRBV4-3|TRBJ2-1|many
CASSQETDSYNEQFF
TGCGCCAGCAGCCAAGAGACCGACTCCTACAATGAGCAGTTCTTC